Below, 27 T cell receptor beta chains from the same sample are listed, as sequenced in a study of blood T cell repertoires in COVID-19 (TCRdb year 2020). The library was made by the immunoSEQ multiplex PCR assay. In TCRdb, the immuneACCESS table is reduced to in-frame sequences with V and J assigned. These tables do not hold every clone; where another copy was compared, an unresolved V gene accounts for under half, and the others remain unexplained. The sample records about 170,000 clones, approximately 95% of which are singletons. The ten largest clones capture 3.5% to 5% of the sample. The sample taken for sequencing was peripheral blood. Receptors were obtained from a woman between 50 and 59 years old with acute or convalescent COVID-19.

The chain has TRBV19 and TRBJ2-6; TRBD2 might be the D (5 bases). The CDR3 extends over 17 amino acids. Trimming removed 5 bases from V and 0 bases from J, with 14 bases in between. The germline CDR1 and CDR2 sequences are LNHDA and SQIVND (reference sequence). As DNA, the CDR3 is TGTGCCAGTAGTCCCTCGCGGAGGAACTCTGGGGCCAACGTCCTGACTTTC. Residues: CASSPSRRNSGANVLTF.

The gene calls are TRBV3-1 (or the pseudogene TRBV3-2) and TRBJ2-7, with D unclear. Trimming stripped 1 base from V and 7 bases from J, with 11 bases between. The CDR3 sequence is 13 residues long. Germline lookup yields CDR1 LGHDT and CDR2 YNNKEL (reference sequence). Written as DNA, the CDR3 is TGTGCCAGCAGCCAAGTTATCGAGAGGGAGCAGTACTTC. It translates to CASSQVIEREQYF.

The gene calls are TRBV28 and TRBJ2-3; possible D gene TRBD2, 5 bases. CDR1 and CDR2 (germline): MDHEN, SYDVKM. V dropped 2 bases and J dropped 2 bases, with 11 bases sitting between them. CDR3 length: 15 residues. CDR3 bases: TGTGCCAGCAGTTTAAGCGGAGGTTCCACAGATACGCAGTATTTT. It specifies CASSLSGGSTDTQYF.

The V call is TRBV15, the J call TRBJ2-2; TRBD1 matches 11 bases. CDR3 length equals 17 residues. CDR1 LNHNV and CDR2 YYDKDF come from the germline V gene (reference sequence). J lost 0 bases, V lost 5 bases, and 5 bases had no gene match. CDR3: CATSGPGQGANTGELFF. Here the CDR3 DNA reads TGTGCCACCAGCGGCCCGGGACAGGGGGCGAACACCGGGGAGCTGTTTTTT. The full variable domain, rest sourced from reference TRBV15 and TRBJ2-2, is DAMVIQNPRYQVTQFGKPVTLSCSQTLNHNVMYWYQQKSSQAPKLLFHYYDKDFNNEADTPDNFQSRRPNTSFCFLDIRSPGLGDTAMYLCATSGPGQGANTGELFFGEGSRLTVL.

The rearrangement joins TRBV19 to TRBJ2-5; D is perhaps TRBD2 (5 bases). The CDR3 spans 15 residues. The ends were cut back, 4 bases at V and 5 bases at J, with 17 bases in the middle. The V gene's germline CDR1 is LNHDA and CDR2 SQIVND (reference sequence). Here the CDR3 DNA reads TGTGCCAGTAGTACCGACAACGTCCGCGGGGAGACCCAGTACTTC. Translation gives CASSTDNVRGETQYF.

This chain links TRBV6-5 with TRBJ1-3; D is undetermined. The CDR3 consists of 12 residues. Germline V lookup: CDR1 MNHEY, CDR2 SVGAGI. Trimming removed 6 bases from V and 7 bases from J, with 10 bases in between. The CDR3: CASRQVWNTIYF. The CDR3 nucleotides are TGTGCCAGCAGACAAGTTTGGAACACCATATATTTT.

The rearrangement links TRBV18 to TRBJ2-5; tentatively, D is TRBD1 (6 bases). The CDR3 is 13 residues long. CDR1 is KGHSH and CDR2 is LQKENI in the germline V gene. V lost 6 bases, J lost 1 base, and 9 bases lay in between. CDR3 residues: CASSTGSQETQYF. Written as DNA, the CDR3 is TGTGCCAGCTCGACAGGCTCCCAAGAGACCCAGTACTTC.

V gene TRBV12-5 combines with J gene TRBJ2-2; perhaps TRBD1 as D (6 bases). V shed 2 bases and J shed 3 bases, with 10 bases lying between them. CDR3 length equals 15 residues. CDR1 is LGHNT and CDR2 is FRNRAP in the germline V gene. CDR3 bases: TGTGCTAGTGGTTTGATGGCAGGGGACACCGGGGAGCTGTTTTTT. Translated: CASGLMAGDTGELFF.

The chain couples TRBV7-2 to TRBJ1-1; 7 nucleotides align to TRBD1. With 6 bases clipped from V and 1 base from J, the junction kept 11 bases outside the gene matches. Germline V CDR1 and CDR2: SGHTA, FQGNSA. This CDR3 is 16 amino acids long. The CDR3 loop reads CASSHNRGLKNTEAFF. CDR3 bases: TGTGCCAGCAGTCATAACAGGGGTTTGAAGAACACTGAAGCTTTCTTT.

The V gene is TRBV10-3, the J gene TRBJ2-1; 9 nucleotides match TRBD2. This CDR3 is built from 13 residues. CDR1 and CDR2 (germline): ENHRY, SYGVKD. V was clipped by 10 bases and J by 2 bases; unmatched bases: 3. The chain's CDR3 is CASGTSPYNEQFF. DNA of the CDR3: TGTGCCAGCGGGACTAGCCCCTACAATGAGCAGTTCTTC.

The chain joins TRBV28 to TRBJ1-1; D not resolved. This CDR3 has 12 amino acids. The germline gives CDR1 MDHEN, CDR2 SYDVKM. Trimming took 1 base from V and 11 from J, leaving 11 bases between them. The DNA for the CDR3 is TGTGCCAGCAGTTTATTTGAGCGGGAGGCTTTCTTT. Translated: CASSLFEREAFF.

J is TRBJ1-4 and V is TRBV2; TRBD1 matches 8 bases. From germline, CDR1 is SNHLY and CDR2 FYNNEI. V lost 5 bases, J lost 11 bases, and 10 bases stayed unmatched. The CDR3 has 14 residues. The CDR3: CASSPGTGGSKLFF. CDR3 bases: TGTGCCAGCAGTCCCGGGACAGGCGGGTCGAAACTGTTTTTT.

The chain uses TRBV19 and TRBJ2-7; the D gene is possibly TRBD1 (5 bases). V lost 3 bases, J lost 5 bases, and 11 bases lay in between. The CDR3 has 13 amino acids. Germline V CDR1 and CDR2: LNHDA, SQIVND (reference sequence). CDR3: CASSIGAGNEQYF. The CDR3 DNA sequence: TGTGCCAGTAGTATTGGTGCAGGGAACGAGCAGTACTTC.

The chain has TRBV7-8 and TRBJ2-7, with a weak D call TRBD1 (6 bases). Per the germline V gene, CDR1 is SGHVS and CDR2 is FQNEAQ. Trimming shortened V by 5 bases and J by 6 bases, and 11 bases separated the two germline ends. The CDR3 loop spans 12 amino acids. CDR3: CASSPTGIEQYF. For the CDR3, the DNA is TGTGCCAGCAGCCCGACAGGTATCGAGCAGTACTTC. The variable domain in full, with the rest retrieved from reference TRBV7-8 and TRBJ2-7, is GAGVSQSPRYKVAKRGQDVALRCDPISGHVSLFWYQQALGQGPEFLTYFQNEAQLDKSGLPSDRFFAERPEGSVSTLKIQRTQQEDSAVYLCASSPTGIEQYFGPGTRLTVT.

The rearrangement uses TRBV30 and TRBJ2-2, with TRBD2 as a possible D gene (5 bases). In germline, CDR1 is GTSNPN, CDR2 SVGIG (reference sequence). CDR3 size: 15 residues. Trimming shortened V by 3 bases and J by 3 bases, and 14 bases separated the two germline ends. The CDR3, as DNA: TGTGCCTGGAGGGAGTGGACTCTCTACACCGGGGAGCTGTTTTTT. Translated, it gives CAWREWTLYTGELFF.

This chain links TRBV18 with TRBJ2-1, with D perhaps matching TRBD1 (6 bases). Germline lookup yields CDR1 KGHSH and CDR2 LQKENI. With 0 bases removed from V and 15 bases from J, the gap between germline ends came to 15 bases. The CDR3 has 13 amino acids. The CDR3 region is CASSPPMQGSWFF. The CDR3 DNA follows: TGTGCCAGCTCACCACCGATGCAGGGGAGCTGGTTCTTC.

The chain combines TRBV30 with TRBJ1-4; D is possibly TRBD1 (5 bases). Looked up from germline, CDR1 is GTSNPN and CDR2 is SVGIG (reference sequence). Between the trimmed V and J ends, which lost 3 bases and 8 bases, there was a span of 19 bases. This CDR3 has 15 amino acids. In DNA, the CDR3 is TGTGCCTGGAGCCTACAATGGGCAGGGAACGAAAAACTGTTTTTT. Its protein product is CAWSLQWAGNEKLFF. Combining the CDR3 with reference TRBV30 and TRBJ1-4 gives the whole variable domain SQTIHQWPATLVQPVGSPLSLECTVEGTSNPNLYWYRQAAGRGLQLLFYSVGIGQISSEVPQNLSASRPQDRQFILSSKKLLLSDSGFYLCAWSLQWAGNEKLFFGSGTQLSVL.

This rearrangement joins TRBV24-1 to TRBJ2-2, with 9 bases fitting TRBD1. Germline lookup yields CDR1 KGHDR and CDR2 SFDVKD. The CDR3 consists of 16 residues. Trimming cost V 5 bases and J 7 bases; bases outside gene matches: 10. The DNA of the CDR3 is TGTGCCACCAGTGGCCGGACAGGGGATATGGGCGGGGAGCTGTTTTTT. Amino acid sequence: CATSGRTGDMGGELFF.

V and J are TRBV6-1 and TRBJ2-3, with D possibly TRBD2 on 5 matching bases. The CDR3 runs 14 residues. In germline, CDR1 is MNHNS, CDR2 SASEGT. V lost 3 bases, J lost 8 bases, and 15 bases lay in between. This CDR3 is CASSDGGTRATQYF. DNA for the CDR3: TGTGCCAGCAGTGACGGAGGTACGCGAGCTACGCAGTATTTT.

This rearrangement joins TRBV19 to TRBJ2-1; weak D call: TRBD2 (6 bases). Trimming took 1 base from V and 0 from J, leaving 10 bases between them. The V gene's germline CDR1 is LNHDA and CDR2 SQIVND (reference sequence). The CDR3 runs to 16 residues. The CDR3: CASSIVGRSSYNEQFF. In DNA, the CDR3 is TGTGCCAGTAGTATAGTAGGGAGGAGCTCCTACAATGAGCAGTTCTTC.

J is TRBJ1-1 and V is TRBV28; D is uncertain. The ends were cut back, 7 bases at V and 5 bases at J, with 17 bases in the middle. The CDR3 consists of 14 residues. In germline, CDR1 is MDHEN, CDR2 SYDVKM. The CDR3: CASTLPGSGTEAFF. The DNA for the CDR3 is TGTGCCAGCACCCTTCCGGGGAGTGGAACTGAAGCTTTCTTT.

Here the CDR3 reads CASSYLGPQGNQPQHF. CDR3 coding DNA: TGTGCCAGCAGTTACCTGGGCCCCCAAGGCAATCAGCCCCAGCATTTT. This rearrangement joins TRBV2 to TRBJ1-5; no definite D call. V lost 5 bases and J lost 2, with 16 bases in between. The germline gives CDR1 SNHLY, CDR2 FYNNEI. The length of the CDR3 is 16 residues.

The V call is TRBV4-1, the J call TRBJ2-2; a possible D gene is TRBD2 (6 bases). Germline V CDR1 and CDR2: MGHRA, YSYEKL. The CDR3 is made up of 18 amino acids. Trimming removed 1 base from V and 6 bases from J, with 21 bases in between. CDR3 sequence: CASSQAYSGLPGAGELFF. The CDR3 DNA sequence: TGCGCCAGCAGCCAAGCCTATTCTGGACTCCCGGGGGCCGGGGAGCTGTTTTTT.

This chain connects TRBV30 to TRBJ2-2; no definite D call. CDR3 length: 14 amino acids. Trimming pared 2 bases from V and 6 bases from J, leaving 13 bases between. Germline-derived CDR1 and CDR2 are GTSNPN and SVGIG (reference sequence). This CDR3 is CAWSTEPTAGELFF. As DNA, the CDR3 is TGTGCCTGGAGTACCGAACCAACGGCCGGGGAGCTGTTTTTT.

The chain links TRBV5-4 to TRBJ1-6, with 7 bases aligning to TRBD1. Germline trimming cut 9 bases from V and 6 bases from J; bases unmatched to any gene: 9. Germline assignment: CDR1 SGHNT and CDR2 YYREEE (reference sequence). The CDR3 has 14 amino acids. CDR3 region: CATKEGQFNSPLHF. The CDR3 coding sequence is TGTGCCACCAAGGAGGGACAGTTTAATTCACCCCTCCACTTT.

V is TRBV3-1 (or the pseudogene TRBV3-2) and J is TRBJ2-1; perhaps TRBD1 as D (5 bases). V was cut by 6 bases and J by 6 bases, with 18 bases left in between. This CDR3 has 15 residues. Germline V CDR1 and CDR2: LGHDT, YNNKEL (reference sequence). CDR3 nucleotides: TGTGCCAGCAGGCTTGGGGCAGGCGTAGGCAATGAGCAGTTCTTC. Encoded protein: CASRLGAGVGNEQFF.

This chain links TRBV6-5 with TRBJ1-5, with a tentative D call TRBD1 (6 bases). Germline loops: CDR1 MNHEY, CDR2 SVGAGI. The CDR3 length is 13 residues. Trimming shortened V by 11 bases and J by 0 bases, and 11 bases separated the two germline ends. The CDR3 sequence is CAGRDNSNQPQHF. The CDR3 bases are TGTGCCGGCCGGGACAATAGCAATCAGCCCCAGCATTTT.